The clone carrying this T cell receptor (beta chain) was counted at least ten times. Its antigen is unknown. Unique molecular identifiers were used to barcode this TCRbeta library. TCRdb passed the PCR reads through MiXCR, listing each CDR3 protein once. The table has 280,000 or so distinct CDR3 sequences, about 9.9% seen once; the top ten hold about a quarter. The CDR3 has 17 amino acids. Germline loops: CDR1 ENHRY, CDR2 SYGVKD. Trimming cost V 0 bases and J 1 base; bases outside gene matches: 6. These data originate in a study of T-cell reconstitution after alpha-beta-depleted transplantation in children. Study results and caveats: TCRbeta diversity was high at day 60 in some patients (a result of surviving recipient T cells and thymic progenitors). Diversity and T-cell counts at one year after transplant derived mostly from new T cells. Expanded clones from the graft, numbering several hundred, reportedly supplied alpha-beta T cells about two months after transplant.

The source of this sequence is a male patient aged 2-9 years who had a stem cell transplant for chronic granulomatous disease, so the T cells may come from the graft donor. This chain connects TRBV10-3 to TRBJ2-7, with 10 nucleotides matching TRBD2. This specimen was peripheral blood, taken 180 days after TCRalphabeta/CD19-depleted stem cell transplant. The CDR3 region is CAISESKGLASSYEQYF. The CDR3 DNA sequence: TGTGCCATCAGTGAGTCTAAGGGACTAGCGTCTTCCTACGAGCAGTACTTC.